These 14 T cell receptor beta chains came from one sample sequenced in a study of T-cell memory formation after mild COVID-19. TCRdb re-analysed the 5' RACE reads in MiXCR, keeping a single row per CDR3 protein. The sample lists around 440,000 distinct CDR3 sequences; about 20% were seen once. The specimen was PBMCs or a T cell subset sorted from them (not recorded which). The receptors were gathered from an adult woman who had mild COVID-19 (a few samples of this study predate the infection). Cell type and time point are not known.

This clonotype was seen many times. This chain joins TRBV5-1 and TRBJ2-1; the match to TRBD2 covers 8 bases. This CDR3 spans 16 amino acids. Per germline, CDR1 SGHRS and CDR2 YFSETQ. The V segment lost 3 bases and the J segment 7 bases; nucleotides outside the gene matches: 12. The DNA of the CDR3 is TGCGCCAGCAGCTCCGAGCAGCGGGAGTCTTGGAATGAGCAGTTCTTC. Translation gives CASSSEQRESWNEQFF.

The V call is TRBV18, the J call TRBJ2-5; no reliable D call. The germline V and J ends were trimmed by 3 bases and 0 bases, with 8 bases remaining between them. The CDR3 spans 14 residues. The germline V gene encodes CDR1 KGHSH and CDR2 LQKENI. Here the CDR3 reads CASSPGVYQETQYF. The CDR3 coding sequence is TGTGCCAGCTCACCTGGGGTCTACCAAGAGACCCAGTACTTC.

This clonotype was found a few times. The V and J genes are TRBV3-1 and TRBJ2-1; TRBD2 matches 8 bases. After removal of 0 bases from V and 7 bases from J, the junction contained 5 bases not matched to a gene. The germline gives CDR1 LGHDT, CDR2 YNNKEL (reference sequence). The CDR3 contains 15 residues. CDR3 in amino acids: CASSQDAPGGNEQFF. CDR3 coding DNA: TGTGCCAGCAGCCAAGATGCCCCGGGAGGGAATGAGCAGTTCTTC.

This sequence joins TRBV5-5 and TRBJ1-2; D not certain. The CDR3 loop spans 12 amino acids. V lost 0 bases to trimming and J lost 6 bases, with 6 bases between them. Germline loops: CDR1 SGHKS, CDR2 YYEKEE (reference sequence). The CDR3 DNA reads TGTGCCAGCAGCTTGGCCGTAGATGGCTACACCTTC. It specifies CASSLAVDGYTF.

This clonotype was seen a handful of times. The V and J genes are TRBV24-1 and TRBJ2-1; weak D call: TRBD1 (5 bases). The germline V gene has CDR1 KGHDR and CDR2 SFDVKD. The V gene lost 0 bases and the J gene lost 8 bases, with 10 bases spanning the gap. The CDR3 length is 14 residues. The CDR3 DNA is TGTGCCACCAGTGATTTGCACAGGTCGTATGAGCAGTTCTTC. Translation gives CATSDLHRSYEQFF.

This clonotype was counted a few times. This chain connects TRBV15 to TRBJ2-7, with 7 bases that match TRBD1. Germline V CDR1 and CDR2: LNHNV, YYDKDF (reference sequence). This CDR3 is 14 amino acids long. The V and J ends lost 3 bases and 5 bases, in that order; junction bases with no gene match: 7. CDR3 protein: CATSSRDRVHEQYF. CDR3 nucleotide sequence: TGTGCCACCAGCAGTCGAGACAGGGTTCACGAGCAGTACTTC.

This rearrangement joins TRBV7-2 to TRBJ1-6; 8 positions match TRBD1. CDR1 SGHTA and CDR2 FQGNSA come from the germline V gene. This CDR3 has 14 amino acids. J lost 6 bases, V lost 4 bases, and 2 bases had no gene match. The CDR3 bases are TGTGCCAGCAGCTCGGACAGGGCTAATTCACCCCTCCACTTT. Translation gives CASSSDRANSPLHF.

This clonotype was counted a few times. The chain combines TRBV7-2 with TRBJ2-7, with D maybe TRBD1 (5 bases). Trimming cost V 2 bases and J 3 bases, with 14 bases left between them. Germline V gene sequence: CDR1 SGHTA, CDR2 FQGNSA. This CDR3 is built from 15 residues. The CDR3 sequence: CASSLSPGLVYEQYF. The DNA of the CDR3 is TGTGCCAGCAGCTTATCCCCAGGGTTAGTCTACGAGCAGTACTTC.

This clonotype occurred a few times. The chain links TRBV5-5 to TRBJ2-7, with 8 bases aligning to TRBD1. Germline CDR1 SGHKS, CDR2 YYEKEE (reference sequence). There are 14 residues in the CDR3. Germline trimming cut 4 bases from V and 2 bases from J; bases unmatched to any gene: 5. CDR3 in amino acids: CASSQRTGPYEQYF. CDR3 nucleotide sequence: TGTGCCAGCAGCCAGAGGACAGGGCCCTACGAGCAGTACTTC.

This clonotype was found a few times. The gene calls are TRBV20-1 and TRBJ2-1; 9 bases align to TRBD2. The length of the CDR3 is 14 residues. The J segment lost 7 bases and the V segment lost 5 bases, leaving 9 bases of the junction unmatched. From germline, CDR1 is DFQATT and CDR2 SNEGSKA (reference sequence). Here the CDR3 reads CSAPAGGPRNEQFF. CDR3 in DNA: TGCAGTGCTCCCGCGGGGGGGCCTAGAAATGAGCAGTTCTTC.

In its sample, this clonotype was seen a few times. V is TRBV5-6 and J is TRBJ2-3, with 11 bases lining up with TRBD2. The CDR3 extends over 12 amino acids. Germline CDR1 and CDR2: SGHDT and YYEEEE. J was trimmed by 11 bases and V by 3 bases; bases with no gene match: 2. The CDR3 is CASSYTSGGQYF. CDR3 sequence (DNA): TGTGCCAGCAGCTATACTAGCGGGGGGCAGTATTTT.

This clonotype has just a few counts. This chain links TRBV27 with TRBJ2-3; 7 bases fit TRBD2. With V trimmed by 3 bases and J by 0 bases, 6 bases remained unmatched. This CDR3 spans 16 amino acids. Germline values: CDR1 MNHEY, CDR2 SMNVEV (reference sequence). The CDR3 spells CASSFGSGGSTDTQYF. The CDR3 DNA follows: TGTGCCAGCAGTTTTGGTTCCGGGGGGAGCACAGATACGCAGTATTTT.

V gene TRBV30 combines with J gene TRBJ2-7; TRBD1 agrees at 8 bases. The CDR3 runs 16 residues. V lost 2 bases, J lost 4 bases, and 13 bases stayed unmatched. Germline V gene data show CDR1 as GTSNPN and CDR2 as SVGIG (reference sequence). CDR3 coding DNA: TGTGCCTGGAGTTTACCCCGGGACAGGAGGTCATACGAGCAGTACTTC. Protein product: CAWSLPRDRRSYEQYF.

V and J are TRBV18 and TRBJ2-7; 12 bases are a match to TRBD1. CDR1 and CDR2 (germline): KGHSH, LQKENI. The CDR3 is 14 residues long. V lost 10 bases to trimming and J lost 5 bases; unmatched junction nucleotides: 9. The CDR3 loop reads CATHAGQGANEQYF. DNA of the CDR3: TGTGCCACCCACGCGGGACAGGGGGCAAACGAGCAGTACTTC.